This T cell receptor beta chain appears in the sequencing data of a study of cytomegalovirus exposure and HLA in healthy donors. TCRdb's copy holds only in-frame clones and misses some; the assay was immunoSEQ multiplex PCR. The table lists more than 110,000 clones, about 95% of them singletons. The CDR3 sequence is 14 residues long. Between the trimmed V and J ends, which lost 3 bases and 4 bases, there was a span of 10 bases. From germline, CDR1 is SGHVS and CDR2 FNYEAQ. The V call is TRBV7-6, the J call TRBJ1-5; D is possibly TRBD1 (5 bases). This clonotype originated in a man aged 18 to 29 in good health and CMV-seropositive. Sample: PBMCs. The CDR3 sequence is CASSLGPSNQPQHF. The CDR3 DNA follows: TGTGCCAGCAGCTTGGGGCCCTCGAATCAGCCCCAGCATTTT.